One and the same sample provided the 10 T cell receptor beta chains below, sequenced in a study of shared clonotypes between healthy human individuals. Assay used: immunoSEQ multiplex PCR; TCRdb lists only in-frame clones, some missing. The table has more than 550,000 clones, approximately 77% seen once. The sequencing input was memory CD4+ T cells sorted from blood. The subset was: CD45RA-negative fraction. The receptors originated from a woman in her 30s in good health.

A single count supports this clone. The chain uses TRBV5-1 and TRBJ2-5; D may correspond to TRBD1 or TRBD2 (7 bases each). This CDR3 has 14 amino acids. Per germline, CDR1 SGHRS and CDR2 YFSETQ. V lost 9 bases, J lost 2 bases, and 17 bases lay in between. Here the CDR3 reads CATARQGGQETQYF. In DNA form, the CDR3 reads TGCGCCACCGCTCGACAGGGAGGGCAAGAGACCCAGTACTTC.

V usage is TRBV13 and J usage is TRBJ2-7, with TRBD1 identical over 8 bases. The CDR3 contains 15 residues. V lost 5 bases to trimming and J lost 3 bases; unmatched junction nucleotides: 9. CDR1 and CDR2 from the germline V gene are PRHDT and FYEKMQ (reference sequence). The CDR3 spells CASSRARQGSYEQYF. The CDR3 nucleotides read TGTGCCAGCAGCCGTGCACGACAGGGGAGCTACGAGCAGTACTTC.

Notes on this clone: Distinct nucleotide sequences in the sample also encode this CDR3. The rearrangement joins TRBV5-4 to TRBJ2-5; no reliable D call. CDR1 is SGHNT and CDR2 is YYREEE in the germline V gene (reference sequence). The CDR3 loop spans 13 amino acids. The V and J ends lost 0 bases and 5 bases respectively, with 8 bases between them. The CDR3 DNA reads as TGTGCCAGCAGCTTGGAAGCACAGGAGACCCAGTACTTC. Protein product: CASSLEAQETQYF.

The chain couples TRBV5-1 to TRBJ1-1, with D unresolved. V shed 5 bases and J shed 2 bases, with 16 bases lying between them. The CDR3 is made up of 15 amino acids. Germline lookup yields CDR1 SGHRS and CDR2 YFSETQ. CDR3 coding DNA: TGCGCCAGCAGGCGAAGTCCGGAAGGAAACACTGAAGCTTTCTTT. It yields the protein CASRRSPEGNTEAFF.

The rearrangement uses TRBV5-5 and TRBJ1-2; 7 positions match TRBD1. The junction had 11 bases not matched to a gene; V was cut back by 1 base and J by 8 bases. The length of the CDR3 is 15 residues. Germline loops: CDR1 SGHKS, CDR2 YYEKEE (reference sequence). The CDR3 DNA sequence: TGTGCCAGCAGCTTGTTATCAGGGGGGAGTCACGGCTACACCTTC. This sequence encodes CASSLLSGGSHGYTF.

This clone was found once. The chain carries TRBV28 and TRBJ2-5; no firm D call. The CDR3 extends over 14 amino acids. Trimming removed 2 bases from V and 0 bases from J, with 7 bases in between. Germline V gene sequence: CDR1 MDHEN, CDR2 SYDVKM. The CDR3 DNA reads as TGTGCCAGCAGTTTAGGTTGGGACCAAGAGACCCAGTACTTC. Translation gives CASSLGWDQETQYF.

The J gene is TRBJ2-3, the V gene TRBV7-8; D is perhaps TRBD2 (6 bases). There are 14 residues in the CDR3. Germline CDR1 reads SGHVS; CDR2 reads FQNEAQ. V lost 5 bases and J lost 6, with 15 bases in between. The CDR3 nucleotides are TGTGCCAGCAGCCAGGAGGGGTCGTGGGATACGCAGTATTTT. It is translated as CASSQEGSWDTQYF.

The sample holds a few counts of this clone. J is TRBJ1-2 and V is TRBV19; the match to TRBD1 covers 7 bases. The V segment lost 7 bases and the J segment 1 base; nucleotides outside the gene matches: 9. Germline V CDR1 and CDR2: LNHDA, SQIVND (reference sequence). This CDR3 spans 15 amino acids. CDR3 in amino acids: CASTTTGPINYGYTF. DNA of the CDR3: TGTGCCAGTACCACGACAGGGCCGATTAACTATGGCTACACCTTC.

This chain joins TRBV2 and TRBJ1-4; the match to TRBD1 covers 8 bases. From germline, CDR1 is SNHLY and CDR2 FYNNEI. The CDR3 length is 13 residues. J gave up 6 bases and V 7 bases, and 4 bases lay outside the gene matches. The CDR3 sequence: CASTGQGDEKLFF. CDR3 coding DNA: TGTGCCAGCACCGGACAGGGTGATGAAAAACTGTTTTTT.

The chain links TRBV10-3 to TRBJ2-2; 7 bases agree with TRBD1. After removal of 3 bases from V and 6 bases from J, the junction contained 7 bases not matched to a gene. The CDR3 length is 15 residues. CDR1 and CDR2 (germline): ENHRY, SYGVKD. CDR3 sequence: CAISDNQGVAGELFF. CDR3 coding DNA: TGTGCCATCAGTGACAACCAGGGGGTTGCCGGGGAGCTGTTTTTT.